Shown below are 10 T cell receptor beta chains from a single sample sequenced in a study of blood T cell repertoires in COVID-19. Some clones are missing from TCRdb's copy, which holds only in-frame ones; the method was immunoSEQ multiplex PCR. The data show about 310,000 clones, about 87% seen once. The sequenced sample was PBMCs or T cells enriched from blood (not recorded which). All receptors come from a woman aged 18-35 years who had recovered from COVID-19.

The J gene is TRBJ1-3, the V gene TRBV5-1, with D tentatively TRBD1 (5 bases). Germline CDR1 reads SGHRS; CDR2 reads YFSETQ. This CDR3 is built from 15 residues. The V gene lost 1 base and the J gene lost 0 bases, with 8 bases spanning the gap. CDR3 residues: CASSLTGSSGNTIYF. CDR3 in DNA: TGCGCCAGCAGCTTGACAGGCAGCTCTGGAAACACCATATATTTT.

The V and J genes are TRBV9 and TRBJ1-1; no firm D call. In germline, CDR1 is SGDLS, CDR2 YYNGEE. This CDR3 comprises 13 residues. V was shortened by 4 bases and J by 0 bases, with 7 bases between the two germline ends. The CDR3 protein is CASSITVNTEAFF. CDR3 nucleotide sequence: TGTGCCAGCAGCATCACAGTGAACACTGAAGCTTTCTTT.

The chain links TRBV29-1 to TRBJ2-7, with TRBD1 as a possible D gene (6 bases). Trimming stripped 3 bases from V and 8 bases from J, with 11 bases between. Germline V gene lookup returns CDR1 SQVTM and CDR2 ANQGSEA. The CDR3 consists of 11 residues. This CDR3 reads CSVDRGHQQYF. In nucleotides, the CDR3 is TGCAGCGTTGACAGGGGCCATCAGCAGTACTTC.

CDR3 DNA: TGTGCCAGCAGTGAAGTATACCCTTCACCCGGTTCCTACAATGAGCAGTTCTTC. Amino acids: CASSEVYPSPGSYNEQFF. The rearrangement links TRBV6-1 to TRBJ2-1; D is undetermined. Trimming removed 1 base at V and 1 base at J, with 17 bases between. The CDR3 sequence is 18 residues long. Looked up from germline, CDR1 is MNHNS and CDR2 is SASEGT.

DNA for the CDR3: TGTGCCAGCAGCTTAGGTGCTAGCGGGAGCTCCGGGGAGCTGTTTTTT. This translates into CASSLGASGSSGELFF. This sequence joins TRBV7-2 and TRBJ2-2, with 10 bases that match TRBD2. CDR3 size: 16 residues. The junction had 5 bases not matched to a gene; V was cut back by 1 base and J by 6 bases. Per the germline V gene, CDR1 is SGHTA and CDR2 is FQGNSA.

This clone appeared many times. The chain combines TRBV15 with TRBJ2-5; D might be TRBD1 (5 bases). CDR1 LNHNV and CDR2 YYDKDF come from the germline V gene (reference sequence). The CDR3 spans 13 residues. V lost 4 bases and J 1 base, leaving 7 bases between the germline ends. The CDR3 sequence is CATSIDSQETQYF. Here the CDR3 DNA reads TGTGCCACCAGCATCGACAGCCAAGAGACCCAGTACTTC. The variable domain in full, with the rest retrieved from reference TRBV15 and TRBJ2-5, is DAMVIQNPRYQVTQFGKPVTLSCSQTLNHNVMYWYQQKSSQAPKLLFHYYDKDFNNEADTPDNFQSRRPNTSFCFLDIRSPGLGDTAMYLCATSIDSQETQYFGPGTRLLVL.

V is TRBV14 and J is TRBJ1-1; D may be TRBD1 (5 bases). With 1 base removed from V and 3 bases from J, the gap between germline ends came to 9 bases. CDR3 length equals 14 residues. Germline CDR1 reads SGHDN; CDR2 reads FVKESK. CDR3 loop: CASSQGDSHTEAFF. CDR3 nucleotides: TGTGCCAGCAGCCAAGGTGACAGCCACACTGAAGCTTTCTTT.

The chain carries TRBV7-6 and TRBJ1-4; 8 bases map to TRBD1. CDR3 size: 15 residues. V shed 5 bases and J 3 bases; nucleotides not matched to a gene: 5. Germline values: CDR1 SGHVS, CDR2 FNYEAQ. CDR3 residues: CASSPRQGSNEKLFF. CDR3 DNA sequence: TGTGCCAGCAGCCCAAGACAGGGGTCTAATGAAAAACTGTTTTTT.

The J gene is TRBJ2-1, the V gene TRBV28, with 13 bases that match TRBD2. Per the germline V gene, CDR1 is MDHEN and CDR2 is SYDVKM. J lost 8 bases, V lost 6 bases, and 13 bases had no gene match. CDR3 length: 17 amino acids. The CDR3 region is CASSPGLAGANYDEQFF. DNA for the CDR3: TGTGCCAGCAGCCCAGGACTAGCGGGGGCCAATTATGATGAGCAGTTCTTC.

V and J are TRBV15 and TRBJ2-5; 7 bases fit TRBD2. Per the germline V gene, CDR1 is LNHNV and CDR2 is YYDKDF (reference sequence). The CDR3 is made up of 15 amino acids. Trimming removed 0 bases from V and 5 bases from J; junction bases left unmatched: 6. This CDR3 reads CATSRDRGVWETQYF. Here the CDR3 DNA reads TGTGCCACCAGCAGAGATCGGGGGGTCTGGGAGACCCAGTACTTC.